These 16 T cell receptor beta chains came from one sample sequenced in a study of control samples from healthy donors and cancer patients. The table came from immunoSEQ multiplex PCR; TCRdb's copy has only in-frame clones and leaves some out. The sample yields 79,000 or so clones, approximately 88% seen once. Sample: PBMCs. These receptors were collected from a woman in her 50s with colorectal cancer.

The chain recombines TRBV7-8 with TRBJ2-7; TRBD1 might be the D (5 bases). The CDR3 runs 16 residues. The germline gives CDR1 SGHVS, CDR2 FQNEAQ. With 2 bases removed from V and 3 bases from J, the gap between germline ends came to 17 bases. CDR3 sequence (DNA): TGTGCCAGCAGCTTATTTTCAGGGTCGGCTGGCTACGAGCAGTACGTC. Amino acids: CASSLFSGSAGYEQYV.

The chain joins TRBV18 to TRBJ2-1; TRBD1 aligns across 7 bases. Losses at the gene ends were 4 bases for V and 0 bases for J; bases not matched to a gene: 3. The CDR3 runs to 15 residues. Germline CDR1 is KGHSH and CDR2 is LQKENI. This chain's CDR3 is CASSRGQTSYNEQFF. The CDR3 DNA sequence: TGTGCCAGCTCACGGGGACAGACCTCCTACAATGAGCAGTTCTTC.

This chain joins TRBV6-1 and TRBJ2-7; tentative D call: TRBD1 (6 bases). Trimming cost V 3 bases and J 1 base, with 7 bases left between them. The CDR3 has 13 amino acids. Germline values: CDR1 MNHNS, CDR2 SASEGT. The CDR3 DNA sequence: TGTGCCAGCAGTGACAGGGGTTCCTACGAGCAGTACGTC. Amino acids: CASSDRGSYEQYV.

This chain connects TRBV18 to TRBJ1-5; unclear D gene. There are 14 residues in the CDR3. V lost 6 bases and J lost 2, with 11 bases in between. Germline V gives CDR1 KGHSH, CDR2 LQKENI. The CDR3 DNA reads TGTGCCAGCTCCCTCCAGGATCGCAATCAGCCCCAGCATTTT. Translating it yields CASSLQDRNQPQHF.

The chain has TRBV7-9 and TRBJ1-1; D possibly corresponds to TRBD1 (5 bases). The CDR3 covers 14 residues. Germline V gene data show CDR1 as SEHNR and CDR2 as FQNEAQ (reference sequence). The ends were cut back, 1 base at V and 5 bases at J, with 11 bases in the middle. The CDR3 DNA follows: TGTGCCAGCAGCTTAGAGGCCCGGGGGACTGAAGCTTTCTTT. Its protein is CASSLEARGTEAFF. The full variable domain, its missing parts supplied by reference TRBV7-9 and TRBJ1-1, is DTGVSQNPRHKITKRGQNVTFRCDPISEHNRLYWYRQTLGQGPEFLTYFQNEAQLEKSRLLSDRFSAERPKGSFSTLEIQRTEQGDSAMYLCASSLEARGTEAFFGQGTRLTVV.

This chain uses TRBV6-1 with TRBJ1-2; a weak D match, TRBD1 (6 bases). The germline V and J ends were trimmed by 2 bases and 5 bases, with 12 bases remaining between them. CDR3 length equals 14 residues. CDR1 is MNHNS, CDR2 SASEGT, per germline. CDR3 region: CASSERGAVYGYTF. CDR3 nucleotide sequence: TGTGCCAGCAGTGAACGGGGGGCAGTATATGGCTACACCTTC.

The chain recombines TRBV27 with TRBJ2-1; maybe TRBD1 (6 bases). CDR1 and CDR2 (germline): MNHEY, SMNVEV (reference sequence). V dropped 10 bases and J dropped 5 bases, with 15 bases sitting between them. The CDR3 covers 13 residues. DNA for the CDR3: TGTGCCACTACAGGGACCTTACACAATGAGCAGTTCTTC. It specifies CATTGTLHNEQFF.

The V gene is TRBV7-9, the J gene TRBJ1-2, with 7 bases that match TRBD1. Trimming removed 0 bases from V and 6 bases from J; junction bases left unmatched: 7. The V gene's germline CDR1 is SEHNR and CDR2 FQNEAQ (reference sequence). This CDR3 region has 15 residues. In nucleotides, the CDR3 is TGTGCCAGCAGCTTAGCCCTAGAGGGGGCGGATGGCTACACCTTC. Residues: CASSLALEGADGYTF. Full variable domain (outside the CDR3, taken from reference TRBV7-9 and TRBJ1-2): DTGVSQNPRHKITKRGQNVTFRCDPISEHNRLYWYRQTLGQGPEFLTYFQNEAQLEKSRLLSDRFSAERPKGSFSTLEIQRTEQGDSAMYLCASSLALEGADGYTFGSGTRLTVV.

The chain combines TRBV4-1 with TRBJ1-6, with 8 positions matching TRBD1. V shed 1 base, J shed 7 bases, and the junction held 0 bases outside the gene matches. Germline CDR1 is MGHRA and CDR2 is YSYEKL. The CDR3 loop spans 14 amino acids. As DNA, the CDR3 is TGCGCCAGCAGCCAAGGACAGGGGAATTCACCCCTCCACTTT. Its protein product is CASSQGQGNSPLHF.

This chain links TRBV19 with TRBJ1-2; D is unclear. The V end lost 3 bases, the J end lost 7 bases, and 12 bases lay between the germline ends. Germline values: CDR1 LNHDA, CDR2 SQIVND (reference sequence). The CDR3 consists of 13 residues. CDR3 loop: CASSIRASSGYTF. The CDR3 coding sequence is TGTGCCAGTAGTATCCGGGCCTCGAGTGGCTACACCTTC.

In this sample, this clone turned up a few times. The rearrangement uses TRBV5-5 and TRBJ2-5; TRBD2 might be the D (5 bases). V shed 3 bases and J shed 5 bases, with 11 bases lying between them. The CDR3 length is 13 residues. Germline-derived CDR1 and CDR2 are SGHKS and YYEKEE (reference sequence). The CDR3 nucleotides read TGTGCCAGCAGCTCAGGATGGACTGAGACCCAGTACTTC. Its protein product is CASSSGWTETQYF.

This clone occurred a few times. V gene TRBV4-3 combines with J gene TRBJ2-1, with a weak D call TRBD2 (7 bases). The V and J ends lost 0 bases and 8 bases respectively, with 20 bases between them. The germline gives CDR1 LGHNA, CDR2 YSLEER. The CDR3 has 17 amino acids. This CDR3 reads CASSQEARLGGGYEQFF. The DNA for the CDR3 is TGCGCCAGCAGCCAAGAGGCCCGACTAGGGGGGGGTTATGAGCAGTTCTTC.

The rearrangement joins TRBV29-1 to TRBJ2-1, with 8 bases lining up with TRBD1. The germline V gene encodes CDR1 SQVTM and CDR2 ANQGSEA. This CDR3 has 14 amino acids. V shed 2 bases and J 6 bases; nucleotides not matched to a gene: 6. CDR3 residues: CSVEPQGGINEQFF. DNA of the CDR3: TGCAGCGTTGAACCACAGGGGGGAATCAATGAGCAGTTCTTC.

The chain is built from TRBV6-6 and TRBJ2-3, with TRBD2 identical over 10 bases. From germline, CDR1 is MNHNY and CDR2 SVGAGI (reference sequence). J gave up 4 bases and V 5 bases, and 6 bases lay outside the gene matches. This CDR3 has 15 amino acids. Here the CDR3 DNA reads TGTGCCAGCAGTCAGAGCGGGGGGGCCGCAGATACGCAGTATTTT. It codes for CASSQSGGAADTQYF.

The chain couples TRBV19 to TRBJ2-1; 11 positions agree with TRBD1. The CDR3 is made up of 15 amino acids. J gave up 5 bases and V 5 bases, and 5 bases lay outside the gene matches. In germline, CDR1 is LNHDA, CDR2 SQIVND (reference sequence). CDR3 DNA sequence: TGTGCCAGTAGTTCGGGACAGGGGGGCCACAATGAGCAGTTCTTC. Translated, it gives CASSSGQGGHNEQFF.

The chain employs TRBV6-2 or TRBV6-3 and TRBJ2-2, with D possibly TRBD2 on 6 matching bases. Between the trimmed V and J ends, which lost 0 bases and 3 bases, there was a span of 8 bases. Germline V gives CDR1 MNHEY, CDR2 SVGEGT. The CDR3 runs to 15 residues. The CDR3 reads CASSYSAGHTGELFF. The DNA for the CDR3 is TGTGCCAGCAGTTACTCTGCGGGGCACACCGGGGAGCTGTTTTTT.